The 2 T cell receptor beta chains given below trace back to one sample, sequenced in a study of neurological immune-mediated disorders. Each CDR3 protein gets one entry after TCRdb re-called the 5' RACE reads with MiXCR. The data contain over 55,000 distinct CDR3 sequences, around 10% of them singletons. Time point specified: longitudinal time-point 2. The sequencing sample was made of PBMCs. The receptors derive from a man under 40 in good health.

In its sample, this clonotype was seen a few times. V is TRBV4-1 and J is TRBJ2-7, with 10 bases that match TRBD1. Looked up from germline, CDR1 is MGHRA and CDR2 is YSYEKL. With V trimmed by 2 bases and J by 0 bases, 7 bases remained unmatched. The CDR3 length is 17 residues. CDR3 sequence (DNA): TGCGCCAGCAGCCAACCTTGGGACAGGGGCACCTCCTACGAGCAGTACTTC. Its translation: CASSQPWDRGTSYEQYF.

This clonotype was found many times. The rearrangement uses TRBV29-1 and TRBJ1-1; D is perhaps TRBD1 (6 bases). This CDR3 is built from 14 residues. V dropped 3 bases and J dropped 1 base, with 12 bases sitting between them. Per the germline V gene, CDR1 is SQVTM and CDR2 is ANQGSEA. The CDR3 sequence: CSVDRTTGNTEAFF. The CDR3 DNA sequence: TGCAGCGTTGATAGAACGACAGGGAACACTGAAGCTTTCTTT.